Below, 25 T cell receptor beta chains from the same sample are listed, as sequenced in a study of blood T cell repertoires in COVID-19. The repertoire was sequenced with immunoSEQ multiplex PCR; TCRdb's copy has only in-frame clones and lacks some. The table lists some 290,000 clones, about nine tenths of them singletons, with approximately 10% in the top ten. Sequences were obtained from peripheral blood. The receptors were sampled from a woman aged 25 to 45 with COVID-19, enrolled during active disease.

The chain couples TRBV7-9 to TRBJ2-7; no firm D call. The germline V and J ends were trimmed by 6 bases and 2 bases, with 11 bases remaining between them. Germline V gives CDR1 SEHNR, CDR2 FQNEAQ (reference sequence). CDR3 length: 13 residues. CDR3 DNA: TGTGCCAGCAGTTCCACAGAGACCTACGAGCAGTACTTC. Its protein is CASSSTETYEQYF. Based on the CDR3 plus reference TRBV7-9 and TRBJ2-7, the full variable domain is DTGVSQNPRHKITKRGQNVTFRCDPISEHNRLYWYRQTLGQGPEFLTYFQNEAQLEKSRLLSDRFSAERPKGSFSTLEIQRTEQGDSAMYLCASSSTETYEQYFGPGTRLTVT.

V usage is TRBV4-2 and J usage is TRBJ1-2; 7 nucleotides match TRBD1. J gave up 2 bases and V 6 bases, and 9 bases lay outside the gene matches. Looked up from germline, CDR1 is LGHNA and CDR2 is YNFKEQ. The CDR3 runs 15 residues. CDR3 coding DNA: TGTGCCAGCAGTCGAGTAGAGGGGGCAAACTATGGCTACACCTTC. Translating it yields CASSRVEGANYGYTF.

The V gene is TRBV12-5, the J gene TRBJ2-5; TRBD2 matches 8 bases. Germline V gene lookup returns CDR1 LGHNT and CDR2 FRNRAP. V shed 6 bases and J 7 bases; nucleotides not matched to a gene: 19. The CDR3 is made up of 17 amino acids. CDR3 loop: CASGTTGLAHPKGTQYF. CDR3 coding DNA: TGTGCTAGTGGCACCACCGGACTAGCTCACCCTAAGGGGACCCAGTACTTC. Full variable domain (missing parts from reference TRBV12-5 and TRBJ2-5): DARVTQTPRHKVTEMGQEVTMRCQPILGHNTVFWYRQTMMQGLELLAYFRNRAPLDDSGMPKDRFSAEMPDATLATLKIQPSEPRDSAVYFCASGTTGLAHPKGTQYFGPGTRLLVL.

V usage is TRBV12-3 or TRBV12-4 and J usage is TRBJ2-1; tentative D call: TRBD2 (5 bases). This CDR3 region has 13 residues. The V gene lost 4 bases and the J gene lost 13 bases, with 17 bases spanning the gap. CDR3 sequence: CASSSTNGGEQFF. CDR3 nucleotide sequence: TGTGCCAGCAGTTCGACTAACGGTGGCGAACAGTTCTTC.

This clone was counted ten times or more. The chain couples TRBV5-1 to TRBJ1-4; 8 positions match TRBD1. The CDR3 is made up of 15 amino acids. CDR1 is SGHRS and CDR2 is YFSETQ in the germline V gene. V dropped 1 base and J dropped 8; count of bases not matched to a gene: 7. CDR3 sequence reads: CASSLFGTGGEKLFF. DNA for the CDR3: TGCGCCAGCAGCTTGTTCGGGACAGGAGGGGAAAAACTGTTTTTT.

This clone appeared a single time. The chain carries TRBV27 and TRBJ2-1, with no clear D. Germline CDR1 is MNHEY and CDR2 is SMNVEV (reference sequence). The V end was cut by 6 bases, the J end by 9 bases, with 15 bases between. The CDR3 is 13 amino acids. CDR3 loop: CASSPSALGEQFF. CDR3 nucleotides: TGTGCCAGCAGCCCCAGCGCTTTAGGTGAGCAGTTCTTC.

This chain joins TRBV4-1 and TRBJ1-3; D possibly corresponds to TRBD1 (5 bases). The V end was cut by 1 base, the J end by 0 bases, with 7 bases between. Germline CDR1 reads MGHRA; CDR2 reads YSYEKL. The CDR3 sequence is 15 residues long. The CDR3 protein is CASSQVGGSGNTIYF. The CDR3 DNA sequence: TGCGCCAGCAGCCAAGTGGGGGGCTCTGGAAACACCATATATTTT.

Details on this clone: Other DNA variants within this sample encode the same CDR3. V and J are TRBV10-1 and TRBJ2-7; D is possibly TRBD1 (5 bases). The CDR3 consists of 13 residues. Trimming pared 3 bases from V and 0 bases from J, leaving 6 bases between. CDR1 WNHNN and CDR2 SYGVQD come from the germline V gene (reference sequence). Here the CDR3 DNA reads TGCGCCAGCAGTGAAACAGGCTCCTACGAGCAGTACTTC. Protein: CASSETGSYEQYF.

This clone came up a few times. The chain combines TRBV5-6 with TRBJ1-2; 9 bases agree with TRBD1. CDR1 and CDR2 (germline): SGHDT, YYEEEE. The V segment lost 2 bases and the J segment 6 bases; nucleotides outside the gene matches: 8. This CDR3 has 15 amino acids. The DNA of the CDR3 is TGTGCCAGCAGCTTTTCAACAGGGGGCCCAAATGGCTACACCTTC. As protein: CASSFSTGGPNGYTF.

The chain uses TRBV10-3 and TRBJ2-4, with a weak D call TRBD1 (6 bases). Germline lookup yields CDR1 ENHRY and CDR2 SYGVKD. V dropped 3 bases and J dropped 3 bases, with 9 bases sitting between them. The CDR3 sequence is 14 residues long. The CDR3 reads CAISDRGGKNIQYF. Written as DNA, the CDR3 is TGTGCCATCAGTGACAGGGGTGGCAAAAACATTCAGTACTTC.

The chain carries TRBV2 and TRBJ1-5; 9 nucleotides match TRBD1. The CDR3 loop spans 16 amino acids. The germline V gene has CDR1 SNHLY and CDR2 FYNNEI. The V gene end was trimmed by 3 bases and the J gene end by 3 bases; junction bases not matched to a gene: 6. CDR3 loop: CASSDVDRGSNQPQHF. In DNA, the CDR3 is TGTGCCAGCAGTGATGTGGACAGGGGTTCCAATCAGCCCCAGCATTTT. Together with reference TRBV2 and TRBJ1-5, the CDR3 gives the full variable domain: EPEVTQTPSHQVTQMGQEVILRCVPISNHLYFYWYRQILGQKVEFLVSFYNNEISEKSEIFDDQFSVERPDGSNFTLKIRSTKLEDSAMYFCASSDVDRGSNQPQHFGDGTRLSIL.

V usage is TRBV7-9 and J usage is TRBJ2-1; 8 nucleotides align to TRBD2. The V and J ends lost 11 bases and 5 bases, in that order; junction bases with no gene match: 14. CDR3 length: 15 residues. Germline loops: CDR1 SEHNR, CDR2 FQNEAQ (reference sequence). This chain's CDR3 is CAGAASGLFHNEQFF. Written as DNA, the CDR3 is TGTGCCGGGGCGGCTAGCGGGCTCTTCCACAATGAGCAGTTCTTC.

The chain couples TRBV7-2 to TRBJ2-4, with 7 positions matching TRBD1. Germline V gene sequence: CDR1 SGHTA, CDR2 FQGNSA. The J segment lost 0 bases and the V segment lost 5 bases, leaving 7 bases of the junction unmatched. CDR3 length: 16 residues. DNA of the CDR3: TGTGCCAGCAGCCTCTGGACAGGATTAGCCAAAAACATTCAGTACTTC. Protein: CASSLWTGLAKNIQYF.

This rearrangement joins TRBV30 to TRBJ1-1; D gene unclear. CDR3 size: 13 residues. The germline V gene has CDR1 GTSNPN and CDR2 SVGIG (reference sequence). V lost 4 bases to trimming and J lost 2 bases, with 11 bases between them. As DNA, the CDR3 is TGTGCCTGGATACTCGCCCAAAACACTGAAGCTTTCTTT. The encoded protein is CAWILAQNTEAFF.

The genes are TRBV11-1 and TRBJ2-5, with 15 nucleotides matching TRBD2. V dropped 6 bases and J dropped 4; count of bases not matched to a gene: 3. CDR1 is SGHAT and CDR2 is FQDESV in the germline V gene (reference sequence). The CDR3 totals 15 residues. CDR3 region: CASRPGLAGGETQYF. The CDR3 DNA sequence: TGTGCCAGCAGGCCGGGACTAGCGGGAGGAGAGACCCAGTACTTC.

The chain has TRBV5-1 and TRBJ2-5; TRBD1 aligns across 8 bases. The V gene end was trimmed by 4 bases and the J gene end by 5 bases; junction bases not matched to a gene: 4. CDR3 length: 13 residues. Germline CDR1 SGHRS, CDR2 YFSETQ. The CDR3, as DNA: TGCGCCAGCAGCGTTGACAGGGGTGAGACCCAGTACTTC. This encodes CASSVDRGETQYF.

The J gene is TRBJ2-3, the V gene TRBV5-1, with 11 bases aligning to TRBD2. V dropped 3 bases and J dropped 3; count of bases not matched to a gene: 9. The CDR3 is made up of 17 amino acids. The germline CDR1 and CDR2 sequences are SGHRS and YFSETQ. CDR3 region: CASSWGATSGRTDTQYF. CDR3 sequence (DNA): TGCGCCAGCAGCTGGGGCGCCACTAGCGGGAGAACAGATACGCAGTATTTT.

This chain joins TRBV11-1 and TRBJ2-1, with a weak D call TRBD2 (6 bases). The CDR3 has 15 residues. V gave up 1 base and J gave up 10 bases, with 17 bases separating them. The germline V gene has CDR1 SGHAT and CDR2 FQDESV (reference sequence). This chain's CDR3 is CASSLGIHPGVEQFF. The CDR3 coding sequence is TGTGCCAGCAGCTTAGGCATTCATCCGGGAGTGGAGCAGTTCTTC.

The V gene is TRBV29-1, the J gene TRBJ1-1; perhaps TRBD1 as D (5 bases). Germline V gene sequence: CDR1 SQVTM, CDR2 ANQGSEA. Trimming removed 8 bases from V and 5 bases from J, with 18 bases in between. This CDR3 has 13 residues. Written as DNA, the CDR3 is TGCAGCTCGACCCTGGGCGGGGGTACTGAAGCTTTCTTT. Its translation is CSSTLGGGTEAFF. Variable domain in full (rest from reference TRBV29-1 and TRBJ1-1): SAVISQKPSRDICQRGTSLTIQCQVDSQVTMMFWYRQQPGQSLTLIATANQGSEATYESGFVIDKFPISRPNLTFSTLTVSNMSPEDSSIYLCSSTLGGGTEAFFGQGTRLTVV.

This chain joins TRBV4-3 and TRBJ2-7, with 11 bases identical to TRBD2. The CDR3 has 18 amino acids. J gave up 1 base and V 2 bases, and 10 bases lay outside the gene matches. In germline, CDR1 is LGHNA, CDR2 YSLEER. Here the CDR3 DNA reads TGCGCCAGCAGCCAAAGCCCTAGCGGGAGGCCGGGGTCCTACGAGCAGTACTTC. Its translation: CASSQSPSGRPGSYEQYF.

This clone was counted only a few times. The rearrangement joins TRBV27 to TRBJ1-1, with TRBD1 identical over 7 bases. This CDR3 has 16 amino acids. Germline CDR1 and CDR2: MNHEY and SMNVEV (reference sequence). V was clipped by 2 bases and J by 0 bases; unmatched bases: 6. This chain's CDR3 is CASSLAPTGLNTEAFF. The DNA for the CDR3 is TGTGCCAGCAGTTTAGCCCCGACAGGGTTGAACACTGAAGCTTTCTTT.

The chain joins TRBV18 to TRBJ2-7, with 8 bases aligning to TRBD1. The CDR3 has 15 residues. V lost 3 bases and J lost 3; bases outside the gene matches: 7. Germline V gene sequence: CDR1 KGHSH, CDR2 LQKENI. CDR3 protein: CASSPSTGDVYEQYF. The CDR3, as DNA: TGTGCCAGCTCACCCTCGACAGGGGATGTCTACGAGCAGTACTTC.

The chain combines TRBV7-2 with TRBJ2-7; D remains ambiguous. The CDR3 length is 17 residues. V was pared by 5 bases and J by 0 bases, with 20 bases between. Germline V lookup: CDR1 SGHTA, CDR2 FQGNSA. DNA of the CDR3: TGTGCCAGCAGCCTTAAAGTGGGCAGGCCGAGCTCCTACGAGCAGTACTTC. This translates into CASSLKVGRPSSYEQYF.

The gene calls are TRBV9 and TRBJ2-1; 8 positions agree with TRBD2. CDR3 length equals 16 residues. The J segment lost 3 bases and the V segment lost 4 bases, leaving 9 bases of the junction unmatched. Germline CDR1 and CDR2: SGDLS and YYNGEE. DNA of the CDR3: TGTGCCAGCAGCCCTACCGGGACTAGAGGCTACAATGAGCAGTTCTTC. Its protein product is CASSPTGTRGYNEQFF. Combining the CDR3 with reference TRBV9 and TRBJ2-1 gives the whole variable domain DSGVTQTPKHLITATGQRVTLRCSPRSGDLSVYWYQQSLDQGLQFLIQYYNGEERAKGNILERFSAQQFPDLHSELNLSSLELGDSALYFCASSPTGTRGYNEQFFGPGTRLTVL.

The chain couples TRBV18 to TRBJ1-1, with D unresolved. This CDR3 is 15 amino acids long. V lost 3 bases to trimming and J lost 2 bases, with 13 bases between them. The germline CDR1 and CDR2 sequences are KGHSH and LQKENI. Here the CDR3 reads CASSPRPGANTEAFF. Here the CDR3 DNA reads TGTGCCAGCTCACCCCGACCGGGAGCCAACACTGAAGCTTTCTTT.